This T cell receptor (beta chain) stems from a study of control samples from healthy donors and cancer patients. Unmatched junction bases numbered 4, after V lost 4 bases and J lost 2 bases. CDR3 length: 15 residues. Germline-derived CDR1 and CDR2 are SGHVS and FNYEAQ. Here immunoSEQ multiplex PCR was the method, and the copy in TCRdb shows in-frame clones only, minus some. The table shows about 170,000 clones, with 90% to 95% occurring only once. The genes are TRBV7-6 and TRBJ2-7, with TRBD1 matching over 11 bases. This receptor was identified in a woman between 25 and 40 years old in good health. Sample: blood. The CDR3 loop reads CASSSEDRGPYEQYF. CDR3 DNA: TGTGCCAGCAGCTCTGAGGACAGGGGGCCCTACGAGCAGTACTTC.